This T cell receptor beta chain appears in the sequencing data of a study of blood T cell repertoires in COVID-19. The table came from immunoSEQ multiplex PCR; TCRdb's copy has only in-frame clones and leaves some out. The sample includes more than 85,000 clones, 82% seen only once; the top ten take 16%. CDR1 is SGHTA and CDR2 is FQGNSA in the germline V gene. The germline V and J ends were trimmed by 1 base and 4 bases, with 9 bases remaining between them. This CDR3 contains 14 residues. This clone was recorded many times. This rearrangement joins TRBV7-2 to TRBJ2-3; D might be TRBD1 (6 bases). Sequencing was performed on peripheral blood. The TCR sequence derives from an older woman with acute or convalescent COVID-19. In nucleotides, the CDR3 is TGTGCCAGCAGCTTAGGGGGGCCCCCAGATACGCAGTATTTT. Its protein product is CASSLGGPPDTQYF.